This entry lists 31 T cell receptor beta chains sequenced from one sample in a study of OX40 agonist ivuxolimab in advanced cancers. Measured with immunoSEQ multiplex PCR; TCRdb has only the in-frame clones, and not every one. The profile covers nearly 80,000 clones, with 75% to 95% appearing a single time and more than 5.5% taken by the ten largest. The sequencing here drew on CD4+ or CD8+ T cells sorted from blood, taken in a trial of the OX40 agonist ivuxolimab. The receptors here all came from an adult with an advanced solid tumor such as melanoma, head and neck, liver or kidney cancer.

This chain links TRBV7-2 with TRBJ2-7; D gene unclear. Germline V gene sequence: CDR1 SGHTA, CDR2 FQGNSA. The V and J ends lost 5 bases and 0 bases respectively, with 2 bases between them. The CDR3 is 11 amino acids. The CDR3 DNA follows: TGTGCCAGCAGCAACTCCTACGAGCAGTACTTC. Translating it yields CASSNSYEQYF. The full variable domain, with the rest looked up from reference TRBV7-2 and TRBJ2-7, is GAGVSQSPSNKVTEKGKDVELRCDPISGHTALYWYRQSLGQGLEFLIYFQGNSAPDKSGLPSDRFSAERTGGSVSTLTIQRTQQEDSAVYLCASSNSYEQYFGPGTRLTVT.

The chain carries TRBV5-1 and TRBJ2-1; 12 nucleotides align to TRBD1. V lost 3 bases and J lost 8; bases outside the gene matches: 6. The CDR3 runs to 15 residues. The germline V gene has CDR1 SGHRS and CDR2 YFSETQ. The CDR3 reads CASSSPGQGADEQFF. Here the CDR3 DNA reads TGCGCCAGCAGCTCACCGGGACAGGGGGCCGATGAGCAGTTCTTC.

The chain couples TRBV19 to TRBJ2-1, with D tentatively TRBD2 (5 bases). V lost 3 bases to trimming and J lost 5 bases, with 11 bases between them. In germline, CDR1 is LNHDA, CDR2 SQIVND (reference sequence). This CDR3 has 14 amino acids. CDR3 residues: CASSMVWENNEQFF. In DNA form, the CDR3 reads TGTGCCAGTAGTATGGTATGGGAGAACAATGAGCAGTTCTTC.

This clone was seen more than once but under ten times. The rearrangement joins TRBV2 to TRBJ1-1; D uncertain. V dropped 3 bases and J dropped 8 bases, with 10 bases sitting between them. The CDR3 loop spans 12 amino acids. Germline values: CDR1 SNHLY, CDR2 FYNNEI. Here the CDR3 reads CASSDLTREAFF. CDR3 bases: TGTGCCAGCAGTGACCTAACTCGAGAAGCTTTCTTT.

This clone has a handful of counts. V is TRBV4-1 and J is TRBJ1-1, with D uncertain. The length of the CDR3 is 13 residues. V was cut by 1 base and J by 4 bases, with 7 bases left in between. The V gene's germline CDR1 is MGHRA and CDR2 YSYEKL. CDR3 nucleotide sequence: TGCGCCAGCAGCCAAGGGGTCCCCACTGAAGCTTTCTTT. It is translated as CASSQGVPTEAFF.

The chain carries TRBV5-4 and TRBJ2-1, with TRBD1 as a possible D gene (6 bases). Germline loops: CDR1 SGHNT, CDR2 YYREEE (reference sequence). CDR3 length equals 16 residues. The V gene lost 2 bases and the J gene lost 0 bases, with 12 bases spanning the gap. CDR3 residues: CASSFDRLGSYNEQFF. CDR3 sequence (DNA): TGTGCCAGCAGCTTCGACAGGTTGGGCTCCTACAATGAGCAGTTCTTC. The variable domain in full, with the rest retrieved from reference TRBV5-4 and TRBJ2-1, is ETGVTQSPTHLIKTRGQQVTLRCSSQSGHNTVSWYQQALGQGPQFIFQYYREEENGRGNFPPRFSGLQFPNYSSELNVNALELDDSALYLCASSFDRLGSYNEQFFGPGTRLTVL.

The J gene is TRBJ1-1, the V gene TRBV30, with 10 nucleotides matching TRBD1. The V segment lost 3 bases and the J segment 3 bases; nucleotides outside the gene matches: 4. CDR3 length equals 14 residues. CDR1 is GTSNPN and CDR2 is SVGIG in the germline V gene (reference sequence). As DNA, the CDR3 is TGTGCCTGGAGCGGGACAGGGGAATACACTGAAGCTTTCTTT. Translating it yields CAWSGTGEYTEAFF.

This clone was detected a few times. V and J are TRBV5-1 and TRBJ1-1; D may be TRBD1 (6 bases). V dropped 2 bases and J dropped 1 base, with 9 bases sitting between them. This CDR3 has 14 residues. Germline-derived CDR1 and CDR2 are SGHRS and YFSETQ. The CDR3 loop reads CASSLGQSNTEAFF. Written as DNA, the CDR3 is TGCGCCAGCAGCTTAGGACAGTCGAACACTGAAGCTTTCTTT.

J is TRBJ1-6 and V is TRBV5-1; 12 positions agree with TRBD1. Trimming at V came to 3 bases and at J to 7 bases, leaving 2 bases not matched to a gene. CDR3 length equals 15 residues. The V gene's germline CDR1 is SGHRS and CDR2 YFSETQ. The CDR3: CASSSGTGGNSPLHF. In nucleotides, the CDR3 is TGCGCCAGCAGCTCTGGGACAGGGGGCAATTCACCCCTCCACTTT.

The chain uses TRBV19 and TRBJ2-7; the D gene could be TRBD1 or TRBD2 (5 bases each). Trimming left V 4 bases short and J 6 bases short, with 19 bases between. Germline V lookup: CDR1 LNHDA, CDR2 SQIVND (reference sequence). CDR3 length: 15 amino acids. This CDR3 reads CASSTLAGTGSEQYF. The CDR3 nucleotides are TGTGCCAGTAGTACCCTTGCAGGGACGGGTTCCGAGCAGTACTTC.

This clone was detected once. This CDR3 reads CASSTTERTEAFF. In DNA form, the CDR3 reads TGTGCCAGTAGTACGACCGAGAGGACTGAAGCTTTCTTT. The chain recombines TRBV19 with TRBJ1-1, with unresolved D. Germline CDR1 reads LNHDA; CDR2 reads SQIVND (reference sequence). The CDR3 runs to 13 residues. Trimming took off 4 bases at V and 5 bases at J, with 11 bases between the two ends.

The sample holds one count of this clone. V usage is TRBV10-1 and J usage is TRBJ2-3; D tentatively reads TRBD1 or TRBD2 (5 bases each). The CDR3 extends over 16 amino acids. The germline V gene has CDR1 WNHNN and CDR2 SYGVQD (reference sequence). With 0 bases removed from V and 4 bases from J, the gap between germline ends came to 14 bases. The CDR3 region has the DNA TGCGCCAGCAGTGAGTCGGTTGGGGTGGGGGCAGATACGCAGTATTTT. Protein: CASSESVGVGADTQYF.

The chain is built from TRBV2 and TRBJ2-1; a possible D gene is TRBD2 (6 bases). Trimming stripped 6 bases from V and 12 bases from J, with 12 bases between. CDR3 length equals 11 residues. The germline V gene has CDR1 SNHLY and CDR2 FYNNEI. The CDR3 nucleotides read TGTGCCAGCAGCCCCGGGAGTCGGCAGTTCTTC. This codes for CASSPGSRQFF. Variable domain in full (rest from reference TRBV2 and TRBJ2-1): EPEVTQTPSHQVTQMGQEVILRCVPISNHLYFYWYRQILGQKVEFLVSFYNNEISEKSEIFDDQFSVERPDGSNFTLKIRSTKLEDSAMYFCASSPGSRQFFGPGTRLTVL.

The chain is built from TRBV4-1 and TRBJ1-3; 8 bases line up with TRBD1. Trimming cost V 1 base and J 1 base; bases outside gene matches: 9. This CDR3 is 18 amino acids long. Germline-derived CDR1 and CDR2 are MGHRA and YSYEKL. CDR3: CASSQGRGRGPSGNTIYF. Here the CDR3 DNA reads TGCGCCAGCAGCCAAGGGCGGGGCAGGGGGCCGTCTGGAAACACCATATATTTT.

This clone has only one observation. The CDR3 protein is CASSLGPGTSGGGEQYF. The CDR3 region has the DNA TGCGCCAGCAGCTTGGGCCCCGGGACTAGCGGAGGAGGTGAGCAGTACTTC. The chain is built from TRBV5-1 and TRBJ2-7; 11 bases align to TRBD2. The germline V gene encodes CDR1 SGHRS and CDR2 YFSETQ. The trim removed 0 bases at V and 7 bases at J, leaving 12 bases unmatched. This CDR3 comprises 17 residues. The complete variable domain, with remaining parts taken from reference TRBV5-1 and TRBJ2-7, reads KAGVTQTPRYLIKTRGQQVTLSCSPISGHRSVSWYQQTPGQGLQFLFEYFSETQRNKGNFPGRFSGRQFSNSRSEMNVSTLELGDSALYLCASSLGPGTSGGGEQYFGPGTRLTVT.

CDR3: CASSFGQGGQPQHF. CDR3 bases: TGTGCCAGCAGTTTTGGACAGGGAGGTCAGCCCCAGCATTTT. The chain recombines TRBV27 with TRBJ1-5; 8 nucleotides agree with TRBD1. V shed 3 bases, J shed 6 bases, and the junction held 4 bases outside the gene matches. The CDR3 is 14 residues long. CDR1 and CDR2 from the germline V gene are MNHEY and SMNVEV (reference sequence).

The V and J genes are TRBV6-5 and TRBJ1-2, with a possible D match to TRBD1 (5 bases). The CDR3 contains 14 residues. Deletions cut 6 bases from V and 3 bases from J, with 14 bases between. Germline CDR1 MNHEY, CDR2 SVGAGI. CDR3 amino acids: CASSQGARDYGYTF. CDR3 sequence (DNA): TGTGCCAGCAGCCAAGGGGCAAGGGACTATGGCTACACCTTC.

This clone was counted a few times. The CDR3 coding sequence is TGTGCCAGTAGTAGTCGGAGCGCTGGGGCCAACGTCCTGACTTTC. Its translation: CASSSRSAGANVLTF. The chain has TRBV19 and TRBJ2-6; no firm D call. Germline V gene lookup returns CDR1 LNHDA and CDR2 SQIVND (reference sequence). The CDR3 has 15 amino acids. Deletions cut 4 bases from V and 2 bases from J, with 9 bases between.

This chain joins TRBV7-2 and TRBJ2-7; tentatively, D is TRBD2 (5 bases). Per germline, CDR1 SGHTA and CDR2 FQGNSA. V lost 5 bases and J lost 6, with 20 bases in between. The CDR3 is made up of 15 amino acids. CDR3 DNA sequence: TGTGCCAGCAGCCTATTGGGGTTCGGGGTAGGCGAGCAGTACTTC. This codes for CASSLLGFGVGEQYF. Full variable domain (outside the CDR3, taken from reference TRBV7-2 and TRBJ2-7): GAGVSQSPSNKVTEKGKDVELRCDPISGHTALYWYRQSLGQGLEFLIYFQGNSAPDKSGLPSDRFSAERTGGSVSTLTIQRTQQEDSAVYLCASSLLGFGVGEQYFGPGTRLTVT.

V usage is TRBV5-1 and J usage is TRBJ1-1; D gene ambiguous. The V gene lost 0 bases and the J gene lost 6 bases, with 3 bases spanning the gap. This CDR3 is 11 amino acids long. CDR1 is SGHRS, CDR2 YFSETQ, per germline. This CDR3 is CASSLGPEAFF. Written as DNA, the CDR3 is TGCGCCAGCAGCTTGGGGCCTGAAGCTTTCTTT.

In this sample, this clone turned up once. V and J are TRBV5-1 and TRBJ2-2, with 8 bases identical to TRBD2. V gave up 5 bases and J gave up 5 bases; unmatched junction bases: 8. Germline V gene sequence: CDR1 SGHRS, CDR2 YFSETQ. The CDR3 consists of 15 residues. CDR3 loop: CASSSGGAQTGELFF. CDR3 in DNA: TGCGCCAGCAGTTCCGGGGGGGCGCAGACCGGGGAGCTGTTTTTT.

CDR3 amino acids: CASSPGQGGSYEQYF. The CDR3 DNA follows: TGTGCCAGCTCGCCGGGACAGGGGGGATCCTACGAGCAGTACTTC. This chain joins TRBV18 and TRBJ2-7; 11 nucleotides line up with TRBD1. The germline V gene encodes CDR1 KGHSH and CDR2 LQKENI. This CDR3 region has 15 residues. V lost 6 bases to trimming and J lost 1 base; unmatched junction nucleotides: 5.

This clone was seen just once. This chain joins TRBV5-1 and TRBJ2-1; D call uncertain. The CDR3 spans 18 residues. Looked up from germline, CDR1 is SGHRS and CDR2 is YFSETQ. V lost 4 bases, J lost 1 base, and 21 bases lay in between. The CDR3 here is CASSPLWVELGSYNEQFF. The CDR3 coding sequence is TGCGCCAGCAGCCCACTTTGGGTCGAGTTGGGGTCCTACAATGAGCAGTTCTTC.

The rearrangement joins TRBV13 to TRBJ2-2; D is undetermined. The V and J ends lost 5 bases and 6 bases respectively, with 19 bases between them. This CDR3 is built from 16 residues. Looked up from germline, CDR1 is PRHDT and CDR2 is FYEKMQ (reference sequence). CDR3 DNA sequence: TGTGCCAGCAGCCCTGAGACTGGATGGAAGGCCGGGGAGCTGTTTTTT. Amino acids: CASSPETGWKAGELFF.

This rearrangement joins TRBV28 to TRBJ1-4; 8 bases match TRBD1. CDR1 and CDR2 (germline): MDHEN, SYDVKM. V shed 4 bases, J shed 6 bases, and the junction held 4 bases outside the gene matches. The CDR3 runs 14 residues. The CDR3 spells CASSSGQVDEKLFF. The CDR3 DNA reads TGTGCCAGCAGTTCGGGACAGGTGGATGAAAAACTGTTTTTT.

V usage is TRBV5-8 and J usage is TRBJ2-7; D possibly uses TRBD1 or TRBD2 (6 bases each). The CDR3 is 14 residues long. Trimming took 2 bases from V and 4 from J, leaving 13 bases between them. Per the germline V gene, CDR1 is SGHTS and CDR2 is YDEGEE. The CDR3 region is CASSLRGAPYEQYF. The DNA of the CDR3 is TGTGCCAGCAGCTTAAGGGGGGCGCCGTACGAGCAGTACTTC.

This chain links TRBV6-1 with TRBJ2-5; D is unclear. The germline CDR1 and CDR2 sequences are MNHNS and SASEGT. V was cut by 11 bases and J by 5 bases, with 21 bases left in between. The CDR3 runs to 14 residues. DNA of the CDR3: TGTGCCGGGTCTTTGGCCACCCCTGGGGAGACCCAGTACTTC. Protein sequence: CAGSLATPGETQYF.

The CDR3 DNA is TGTGCCAGCAGCTTGGTGGGAGGAGGGGAGCTGTTTTTT. Translating it yields CASSLVGGGELFF. This chain uses TRBV5-4 with TRBJ2-2; D possibly corresponds to TRBD2 (6 bases). Trimming took off 0 bases at V and 8 bases at J, with 8 bases between the two ends. This CDR3 is 13 amino acids long. Germline V gene sequence: CDR1 SGHNT, CDR2 YYREEE (reference sequence).

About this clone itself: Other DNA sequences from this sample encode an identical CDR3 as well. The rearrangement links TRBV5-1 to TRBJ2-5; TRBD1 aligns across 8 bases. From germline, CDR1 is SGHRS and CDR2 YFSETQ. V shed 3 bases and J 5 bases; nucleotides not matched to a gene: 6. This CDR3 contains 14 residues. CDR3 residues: CASSSGQGTETQYF. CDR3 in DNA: TGCGCCAGCAGCTCTGGACAGGGCACGGAGACCCAGTACTTC.

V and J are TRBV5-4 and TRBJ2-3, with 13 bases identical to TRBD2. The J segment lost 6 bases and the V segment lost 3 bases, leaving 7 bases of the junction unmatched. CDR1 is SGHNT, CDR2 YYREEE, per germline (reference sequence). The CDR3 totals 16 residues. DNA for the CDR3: TGTGCCAGCAGCTCGACTAGCGGGAGGACCGTGGATACGCAGTATTTT. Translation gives CASSSTSGRTVDTQYF. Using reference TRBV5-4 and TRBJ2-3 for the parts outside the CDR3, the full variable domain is ETGVTQSPTHLIKTRGQQVTLRCSSQSGHNTVSWYQQALGQGPQFIFQYYREEENGRGNFPPRFSGLQFPNYSSELNVNALELDDSALYLCASSSTSGRTVDTQYFGPGTRLTVL.

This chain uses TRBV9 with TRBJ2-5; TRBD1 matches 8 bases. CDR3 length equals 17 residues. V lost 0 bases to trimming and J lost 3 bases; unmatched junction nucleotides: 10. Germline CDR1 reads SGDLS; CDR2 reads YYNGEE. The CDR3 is CASSVGMMGTGEETQYF. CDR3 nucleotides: TGTGCCAGCAGCGTAGGGATGATGGGGACAGGAGAAGAGACCCAGTACTTC.